This TCR beta chain derives from a study of T cells in Graves' hyperthyroidism and ophthalmopathy (dated by TCRdb to between 2018 and 2021). In terms of the full investigation: Peripheral blood was sampled at the time of initial diagnosis, prior to any treatment. A discovery cohort of about a hundred patients, 43 with Graves' ophthalmopathy and 57 with stable Graves' hyperthyroidism, was used to find distinguishing TCR V-J signatures. The paper describes TCR Vbeta CDR3 sequencing of 140 or so peripheral blood samples, made up of fewer than 50 ophthalmopathy patients, 70 to 75 hyperthyroidism patients and about 17 progressor patients. The 85 to 100 discovery patients were divided at random into training and test sets in a 7:3 ratio. In roughly six Graves' hyperthyroidism patients, the study also compared T-cell repertoires from thyroid tissue with T-cell repertoires from blood. Whether ophthalmopathy could be predicted prospectively was tested in an independent validation cohort made up of 18 to 20 hyperthyroidism patients plus 17 patients who later progressed to ophthalmopathy. Following sampling, methimazole starting at 30 mg daily was given to hyperthyroidism patients, and high-dose intravenous methylprednisolone was given to ophthalmopathy patients.

This clonotype has only a few counts. Its binding antigen is unknown. The record has no base qualities; no much larger clone is one base away. For this chain, trimming is 8 bases at the V end and 4 bases at the J end, and the number of junction bases without a gene match is 5. CDR1 and CDR2, looked up from the germline V gene (reference sequence), are DFQATT and SNEGSKA. The CDR3 runs 13 amino acids, cysteine and phenylalanine included. Of the read, only the CDR3 DNA is kept; its 39 bases are in frame from base 1. Beyond this particular receptor, the publication reports: Sample size was not statistically predetermined, and investigators were not blinded to group allocation. A model built on a 13 V-J signature distinguished ophthalmopathy from stable hyperthyroidism, reaching around 90% sensitivity and about 81% specificity in cross-validation and 80%/75% in testing. Most expanded thyroid clonotypes (frequency above 0.001) were also detected in blood, suggesting blood repertoires may reflect thyroid immune responses. In validation, progression to ophthalmopathy was predicted by the model with about 70% sensitivity and approximately 78% specificity, a median of roughly 6 months before onset.

In the ophthalmopathy patients, disease was moderately to severely active, with a Clinical Activity Score of 3 or more, a NOSPECS grade of 4 or more, and a duration of less than 3 months. Any patient with an uncontrolled infection, another autoimmune disease, pregnancy or lactation was excluded. Clinical symptoms, serum thyroxine and TRAb, thyroid ultrasound, and orbital computed tomography formed the basis for the diagnoses. PBMCs were separated from 7.5 to 10 ml of fresh peripheral blood using Ficoll-Paque density gradient centrifugation. Total RNA was extracted with Trizol reagent, and quality was checked on an Agilent 2100 Bioanalyzer. Amplification of TCR beta CDR3 regions was carried out from RNA transcripts. The TCR CDR3 was subjected to a first round of RT-PCR using the HTBI primer set and the Qiagen OneStep RT-PCR kit. Libraries were constructed in a second round of multiplex PCR, after which size selection and purification were carried out. The libraries were sequenced on an Illumina HiSeq2000 using paired-end 100 bp reads. The study's processing was this. SOAPnuke was used to process the raw data, removing reads that contained adapters or uncalled bases, had a mean Phred below 15, or lacked an exact match to the constant primer or identifier. High-quality paired reads were merged using COPE v1.2.5, and each unique nucleotide sequence was defined as a clonotype. Clonotypes were aligned to IMGT TRBV, TRBD and TRBJ reference segments using MiTCR v1.1. Analysis was restricted to V-J combinations with a frequency above 0.0001, which covered about 99% of repertoires. A TCS score was defined as the ratio of F50 (clonal expansion) to E x V (chaos), with BLOSUM62-based TCRdist applied between CDR3 peptides within each V-J. Welch's t-statistics and random forest reduced around 520 V-J features to roughly 13, which were used in a naive Bayes classifier (R e1071). TCRdb reanalyzed the raw reads on its own, using fastp at Q25 for trimming and MiXCR for clone calling, and kept in-frame beta chains. Every CDR3 protein is listed once, alongside the most common genes and DNA of its rows. For this entry, the V and J calls and clone size follow TCRdb and not the study's own pipeline. The sample records about half a million distinct CDR3 sequences, 22% of which are singletons. The ten largest account for around 50% of the sample.

The sequence joins TRBV20-1 to TRBJ2-1; 10 bases in between match TRBD2. The clonotype originates from a woman aged 70 to 79 with Graves' ophthalmopathy. Material for sequencing was blood. The CDR3 has the sequence CSTSGRVYNEQFF. The nucleotides are TGCAGTACGAGCGGGAGGGTTTACAATGAGCAGTTCTTC.